Following are 19 T cell receptor beta chains from one sample sequenced in a study of T cell changes during pregnancy in multiple sclerosis. TCRdb's table, derived via immunoSEQ multiplex PCR, lists solely in-frame clones and lacks some. Of over 45,000 clones listed, about 91% were seen once; the top ten hold about 8.1%. This specimen was CD8+ T cells from peripheral blood mononuclear cells, taken after pregnancy. These receptors came from a female donor with multiple sclerosis, enrolled in a pregnancy study.

The chain recombines TRBV27 with TRBJ2-3, with D possibly being TRBD2 (5 bases). CDR1 and CDR2 from the germline V gene are MNHEY and SMNVEV (reference sequence). The V and J ends lost 11 bases and 0 bases respectively, with 12 bases between them. This CDR3 is 13 amino acids long. This CDR3 is CASAVASTDTQYF. The CDR3, as DNA: TGTGCCTCAGCGGTTGCTAGCACAGATACGCAGTATTTT.

The chain is built from TRBV2 and TRBJ2-2; 7 positions match TRBD2. V trimming: 11 bases; J trimming: 5 bases; junction bases outside the gene matches: 5. The V gene's germline CDR1 is SNHLY and CDR2 FYNNEI. The CDR3 extends over 12 amino acids. The DNA of the CDR3 is TGTGCCCGGAGGGGAGGGACCGGGGAGCTGTTTTTT. Translating gives CARRGGTGELFF.

The chain employs TRBV15 and TRBJ1-3, with TRBD1 as a possible D gene (6 bases). CDR3 length: 16 residues. Trimming pared 2 bases from V and 4 bases from J, leaving 15 bases between. The germline gives CDR1 LNHNV, CDR2 YYDKDF (reference sequence). Written as DNA, the CDR3 is TGTGCCACCAGCAGATCGGACAGACCTCGAGGAAACACCATATATTTT. The encoded protein is CATSRSDRPRGNTIYF.

The CDR3 nucleotides are TGTGCCAGCAGCTTGGTGGGACAGGCCTTCGAGCAGTACTTC. This encodes CASSLVGQAFEQYF. V is TRBV5-6 and J is TRBJ2-7; 8 bases fit TRBD1. Trimming took 0 bases from V and 6 from J; bases not matched to a gene: 5. From germline, CDR1 is SGHDT and CDR2 YYEEEE. CDR3 length: 14 residues. Full variable domain (missing parts from reference TRBV5-6 and TRBJ2-7): DAGVTQSPTHLIKTRGQQVTLRCSPKSGHDTVSWYQQALGQGPQFIFQYYEEEERQRGNFPDRFSGHQFPNYSSELNVNALLLGDSALYLCASSLVGQAFEQYFGPGTRLTVT.

This chain uses TRBV7-9 with TRBJ1-3; TRBD1 is a possible D gene (5 bases). Between the trimmed V and J ends, which lost 3 bases and 0 bases, there was a span of 15 bases. This CDR3 is 17 amino acids long. CDR1 and CDR2 from the germline V gene are SEHNR and FQNEAQ (reference sequence). CDR3 sequence: CASSLRGGDFSGNTIYF. The CDR3 DNA follows: TGTGCCAGCAGCTTGAGAGGAGGGGATTTCTCTGGAAACACCATATATTTT.

This clone was counted only a few times. This chain connects TRBV19 to TRBJ1-2; D call uncertain. Germline loops: CDR1 LNHDA, CDR2 SQIVND (reference sequence). The CDR3 has 12 residues. Between the trimmed V and J ends, which lost 3 bases and 6 bases, there was a span of 8 bases. CDR3 residues: CASSMGFDGYTF. CDR3 nucleotides: TGTGCCAGTAGTATGGGCTTCGATGGCTACACCTTC.

The chain has TRBV28 and TRBJ2-7, with 7 bases fitting TRBD1. V gave up 7 bases and J gave up 5 bases; unmatched junction bases: 17. Germline V CDR1 and CDR2: MDHEN, SYDVKM. CDR3 length: 16 residues. The CDR3 region is CASTFKTRQGDNEQYF. The CDR3 nucleotides read TGTGCCAGCACCTTCAAGACCAGACAGGGCGACAACGAGCAGTACTTC.

V gene TRBV10-3 combines with J gene TRBJ2-7, with a possible D match to TRBD2 (6 bases). The CDR3 spans 14 residues. V was pared by 3 bases and J by 5 bases, with 14 bases between. Germline V gene sequence: CDR1 ENHRY, CDR2 SYGVKD. CDR3 region: CAISDPGRMDEQYF. DNA for the CDR3: TGTGCCATCAGTGACCCAGGGAGGATGGACGAGCAGTACTTC.

The chain uses TRBV2 and TRBJ1-2; tentative D call: TRBD1 (6 bases). V was shortened by 1 base and J by 7 bases, with 10 bases between the two germline ends. The CDR3 is 13 amino acids. The germline V gene encodes CDR1 SNHLY and CDR2 FYNNEI. The CDR3 loop reads CASSEEGVGGYTF. The CDR3 DNA reads as TGTGCCAGCAGTGAAGAGGGGGTAGGTGGCTACACCTTC.

V usage is TRBV27 and J usage is TRBJ2-6, with D perhaps TRBD1 (5 bases). V lost 8 bases and J lost 4, with 15 bases in between. Germline loops: CDR1 MNHEY, CDR2 SMNVEV (reference sequence). The CDR3 extends over 15 amino acids. The CDR3 reads CASRTPGVGANVLTF. CDR3 nucleotide sequence: TGTGCCAGCCGGACACCTGGGGTGGGGGCCAACGTCCTGACTTTC.

CDR3 residues: CSVGGIDGGEEMNTEAFF. The CDR3 DNA follows: TGCAGCGTTGGGGGAATAGACGGGGGGGAGGAAATGAACACTGAAGCTTTCTTT. J is TRBJ1-1 and V is TRBV29-1, with D possibly matching TRBD1 (5 bases). V was shortened by 4 bases and J by 0 bases, with 24 bases between the two germline ends. CDR3 length: 18 residues. In germline, CDR1 is SQVTM, CDR2 ANQGSEA.

In DNA, the CDR3 is TGTGCCAGCAGCCCATACAATGAGCAGTTCTTC. It specifies CASSPYNEQFF. The genes are TRBV7-9 and TRBJ2-1; D gene uncertain. Germline V gives CDR1 SEHNR, CDR2 FQNEAQ (reference sequence). V gave up 5 bases and J gave up 4 bases, with 3 bases separating them. The CDR3 spans 11 residues.

The genes are TRBV9 and TRBJ1-1; weak D call: TRBD1 (6 bases). CDR3 length equals 19 residues. V was clipped by 4 bases and J by 5 bases, with 30 bases between them. From germline, CDR1 is SGDLS and CDR2 YYNGEE. The CDR3 nucleotides are TGTGCCAGCAGCATCTCCGGGACACCCGGGGGGCTGGGTGAGACTGAAGCTTTCTTT. Translation: CASSISGTPGGLGETEAFF.

DNA for the CDR3: TGTGCCAGCTCCGACTTTGCAACTAATGAAAAACTGTTTTTT. Protein product: CASSDFATNEKLFF. The gene calls are TRBV5-4 and TRBJ1-4; D is unresolved. Trimming took off 7 bases at V and 0 bases at J, with 10 bases between the two ends. Germline CDR1 SGHNT, CDR2 YYREEE (reference sequence). CDR3 size: 14 residues.

The gene calls are TRBV9 and TRBJ2-7; D may be TRBD2 (5 bases). V was cut by 0 bases and J by 4 bases, with 14 bases left in between. This CDR3 spans 15 amino acids. Germline V gene lookup returns CDR1 SGDLS and CDR2 YYNGEE. This CDR3 reads CASSVEASPLYEQYF. In DNA form, the CDR3 reads TGTGCCAGCAGCGTAGAGGCTAGCCCTCTTTACGAGCAGTACTTC.

CDR3 residues: CASSQTQGLTYEQYF. The CDR3 nucleotides are TGCGCCAGCAGCCAGACACAGGGGTTAACCTACGAGCAGTACTTC. The V call is TRBV4-1, the J call TRBJ2-7, with 7 bases identical to TRBD1. This CDR3 is 15 amino acids long. Looked up from germline, CDR1 is MGHRA and CDR2 is YSYEKL. V lost 3 bases and J lost 2; bases outside the gene matches: 7.

The rearrangement links TRBV30 to TRBJ2-3; D unclear. CDR3 size: 12 residues. The V gene's germline CDR1 is GTSNPN and CDR2 SVGIG (reference sequence). V was shortened by 4 bases and J by 3 bases, with 8 bases between the two germline ends. CDR3 residues: CAWTGWTDTQYF. The CDR3 nucleotides read TGTGCCTGGACAGGTTGGACAGATACGCAGTATTTT.

The rearrangement joins TRBV7-9 to TRBJ2-3, with 11 bases aligning to TRBD2. Germline CDR1 and CDR2: SEHNR and FQNEAQ (reference sequence). Germline trimming cut 2 bases from V and 4 bases from J; bases unmatched to any gene: 11. The CDR3 extends over 18 amino acids. The DNA of the CDR3 is TGTGCCAGCAGCTTATTGAGGGGGGCGACTAGCGGGGCAGATACGCAGTATTTT. This encodes CASSLLRGATSGADTQYF.

V is TRBV6-5 and J is TRBJ1-2; 11 nucleotides agree with TRBD1. This CDR3 comprises 15 residues. Germline V gene data show CDR1 as MNHEY and CDR2 as SVGAGI. Unmatched junction bases numbered 3, after V lost 2 bases and J lost 4 bases. CDR3 region: CASSYGQGASYGYTF. The CDR3 DNA reads as TGTGCCAGCAGTTACGGACAGGGGGCCAGCTATGGCTACACCTTC.